The 19 T cell receptor beta chains listed next were all sequenced from one sample in a study of identical twins. MiXCR, applied by TCRdb to the 5' RACE reads, yields one record per CDR3 protein. There are around 220,000 distinct CDR3 sequences in the sample; roughly a tenth occur only once, and 8% to 10% lies in the top ten. The sequencing input was memory T cells sorted from blood. The receptors derive from a man aged 50 or older in good health.

The gene calls are TRBV28 and TRBJ2-1, with TRBD1 as a possible D gene (6 bases). CDR3 size: 15 residues. CDR1 MDHEN and CDR2 SYDVKM come from the germline V gene. Trimming shortened V by 4 bases and J by 0 bases, and 10 bases separated the two germline ends. The DNA of the CDR3 is TGTGCCAGCAGTTCAGGACAGTTCTCCTACAATGAGCAGTTCTTC. As protein: CASSSGQFSYNEQFF. Variable domain in full (rest from reference TRBV28 and TRBJ2-1): DVKVTQSSRYLVKRTGEKVFLECVQDMDHENMFWYRQDPGLGLRLIYFSYDVKMKEKGDIPEGYSVSREKKERFSLILESASTNQTSMYLCASSSGQFSYNEQFFGPGTRLTVL.

This clonotype has at least ten counts. Germline and junction disagree at one end, which may indicate a read error. The rearrangement joins TRBV20-1 to TRBJ2-5, with TRBD2 matching over 10 bases. Germline-derived CDR1 and CDR2 are DFQATT and SNEGSKA (reference sequence). The CDR3 covers 18 residues. The CDR3 DNA is TGCAGTGCCGCCCCAAAATCCCTAGCGGGGGTTATTACGGAGACCCAGTACTTT. Translated: CSAAPKSLAGVITETQYF.

The genes are TRBV20-1 and TRBJ2-7, with D perhaps TRBD1 or TRBD2 (5 bases each). V lost 3 bases to trimming and J lost 7 bases, with 16 bases between them. The CDR3 runs 13 residues. The germline gives CDR1 DFQATT, CDR2 SNEGSKA (reference sequence). CDR3 loop: CSARPGARLEQYF. In DNA, the CDR3 is TGCAGTGCTAGGCCCGGGGCAAGATTAGAGCAGTACTTC.

The genes are TRBV21-1 and TRBJ2-5; the listed D gene, TRBD2, was not tested against the DNA. TRBV21-1 is marked as a pseudogene. The CDR3 is 12 residues long. The CDR3 DNA follows: TGTGCCACGACCACTAGCGCCGAGACCCAGTACTTC. This gives the protein CATTTSAETQYF.

The chain carries TRBV20-1 and TRBJ2-2, with unresolved D. V lost 3 bases, J lost 1 base, and 6 bases lay in between. CDR1 DFQATT and CDR2 SNEGSKA come from the germline V gene (reference sequence). The CDR3 is made up of 13 amino acids. CDR3 in DNA: TGCAGTGCTAGTGAAGAGAACACCGGGGAGCTGTTTTTT. This gives the protein CSASEENTGELFF.

This clonotype showed up many times. The chain links TRBV28 to TRBJ1-3; 8 nucleotides agree with TRBD1. Trimming took 6 bases from V and 3 from J; bases not matched to a gene: 4. This CDR3 comprises 14 residues. Germline V lookup: CDR1 MDHEN, CDR2 SYDVKM. The CDR3 sequence: CASREQGGGNTIYF. The CDR3 nucleotides read TGTGCCAGCAGGGAACAGGGGGGTGGAAACACCATATATTTT.

With regard to this clonotype: A read error is possible here, since a much larger clone lies one base away. The V and J genes are TRBV4-1 and TRBJ2-1; unclear D gene. Germline CDR1 is MGHRA and CDR2 is YSYEKL. CDR3 length: 15 residues. V shed 2 bases and J shed 7 bases, with 15 bases lying between them. The CDR3 protein is CASSQFGSRWNEQFF. In DNA form, the CDR3 reads TGCGCCAGCAGCCAATTCGGCTCCCGTTGGAATGAGCAGTTCTTC.

At least ten counts were recorded for this clonotype. In nucleotides, the CDR3 is TGTGCCAGCTCACCAGGCTCGACCACAGATACGCAGTATTTT. Translating gives CASSPGSTTDTQYF. V is TRBV18 and J is TRBJ2-3; D gene uncertain. Trimming shortened V by 2 bases and J by 2 bases, and 8 bases separated the two germline ends. The germline V gene encodes CDR1 KGHSH and CDR2 LQKENI. This CDR3 spans 14 amino acids.

V usage is TRBV2 and J usage is TRBJ2-1, with 10 positions matching TRBD2. The CDR3 contains 15 residues. Trimming took 3 bases from V and 5 from J; bases not matched to a gene: 4. Germline V gives CDR1 SNHLY, CDR2 FYNNEI. CDR3 nucleotides: TGTGCCAGCAGTGATGAACTAGCGGGGAACAATGAGCAGTTCTTC. Amino acid sequence: CASSDELAGNNEQFF.

This clonotype was detected ten times or more. This sequence joins TRBV28 and TRBJ2-7; 11 positions agree with TRBD2. Looked up from germline, CDR1 is MDHEN and CDR2 is SYDVKM. J lost 0 bases, V lost 5 bases, and 3 bases had no gene match. The CDR3 has 15 amino acids. This chain's CDR3 is CASSQLAGASYEQYF. The CDR3 bases are TGTGCCAGCAGTCAACTAGCGGGGGCCTCCTACGAGCAGTACTTC.

This clonotype has a handful of counts. This chain links TRBV5-1 with TRBJ2-1; TRBD2 agrees at 7 bases. CDR3 length equals 14 residues. Per the germline V gene, CDR1 is SGHRS and CDR2 is YFSETQ. V was pared by 3 bases and J by 4 bases, with 4 bases of the junction left unmatched. The CDR3 DNA is TGCGCCAGCAGCTCTCGCGGGGGTTACAATGAGCAGTTCTTC. Translated, it gives CASSSRGGYNEQFF.

This chain joins TRBV6-1 and TRBJ2-3; 7 bases match TRBD2. The CDR3 is 14 residues long. The ends lost 6 bases at V and 2 bases at J; junction bases unmatched: 5. Germline V lookup: CDR1 MNHNS, CDR2 SASEGT. CDR3 in DNA: TGTGCCAGCAGGGGACTAATAAACACAGATACGCAGTATTTT. Translated, it gives CASRGLINTDTQYF.

This clonotype was counted ten times or more. The chain recombines TRBV2 with TRBJ2-7; D not certain. V was pared by 3 bases and J by 4 bases, with 4 bases between. This CDR3 spans 11 amino acids. Germline V gene sequence: CDR1 SNHLY, CDR2 FYNNEI. Here the CDR3 reads CASSDYYEQYF. CDR3 sequence (DNA): TGTGCCAGCAGTGACTATTACGAGCAGTACTTC.

The table lists this clonotype with many counts. The V gene is TRBV6-5, the J gene TRBJ1-1; D ambiguous. CDR1 MNHEY and CDR2 SVGAGI come from the germline V gene. The V and J ends lost 3 bases and 3 bases respectively, with 8 bases between them. This CDR3 contains 13 residues. The CDR3 bases are TGTGCCAGCAGTTATTATCCTTACACTGAAGCTTTCTTT. This sequence encodes CASSYYPYTEAFF.

This clonotype was counted at least ten times. This sequence joins TRBV4-3 and TRBJ1-1; D gene ambiguous. CDR3 length equals 14 residues. Trimming cost V 0 bases and J 0 bases, with 5 bases left between them. CDR1 and CDR2 from the germline V gene are LGHNA and YSLEER. In DNA, the CDR3 is TGCGCCAGCAGCCAAGATCGAGTGAACACTGAAGCTTTCTTT. This translates into CASSQDRVNTEAFF.

This clonotype was counted at least ten times. This chain connects TRBV12-3 or TRBV12-4 to TRBJ1-1; D is unclear. With 5 bases removed from V and 4 bases from J, the gap between germline ends came to 14 bases. This CDR3 contains 14 residues. CDR3 loop: CASSTPGKATEAFF. The DNA for the CDR3 is TGTGCCAGCAGTACCCCGGGGAAGGCCACTGAAGCTTTCTTT.

This clonotype was seen many times. V gene TRBV12-3 or TRBV12-4 combines with J gene TRBJ2-2; no clear D. The CDR3 spans 14 residues. The V end lost 3 bases, the J end lost 1 base, and 6 bases lay between the germline ends. The CDR3 is CASSFGENTGELFF. DNA for the CDR3: TGTGCCAGCAGTTTCGGCGAGAACACCGGGGAGCTGTTTTTT.

This clonotype was found a few times. The gene calls are TRBV5-1 and TRBJ1-5, with no clear D. The V and J ends lost 0 bases and 0 bases respectively, with 4 bases between them. CDR3 length: 14 amino acids. CDR1 and CDR2 from the germline V gene are SGHRS and YFSETQ. As DNA, the CDR3 is TGCGCCAGCAGCTTGGGGTATAGCAATCAGCCCCAGCATTTT. It is translated as CASSLGYSNQPQHF.

This clonotype was counted a few times. The chain couples TRBV19 to TRBJ1-5; D might be TRBD1 (6 bases). V lost 3 bases, J lost 0 bases, and 9 bases lay in between. The length of the CDR3 is 15 residues. Germline-derived CDR1 and CDR2 are LNHDA and SQIVND (reference sequence). The CDR3, as DNA: TGTGCCAGTAGTATCCGACAGGATAGCAATCAGCCCCAGCATTTT. The encoded protein is CASSIRQDSNQPQHF.